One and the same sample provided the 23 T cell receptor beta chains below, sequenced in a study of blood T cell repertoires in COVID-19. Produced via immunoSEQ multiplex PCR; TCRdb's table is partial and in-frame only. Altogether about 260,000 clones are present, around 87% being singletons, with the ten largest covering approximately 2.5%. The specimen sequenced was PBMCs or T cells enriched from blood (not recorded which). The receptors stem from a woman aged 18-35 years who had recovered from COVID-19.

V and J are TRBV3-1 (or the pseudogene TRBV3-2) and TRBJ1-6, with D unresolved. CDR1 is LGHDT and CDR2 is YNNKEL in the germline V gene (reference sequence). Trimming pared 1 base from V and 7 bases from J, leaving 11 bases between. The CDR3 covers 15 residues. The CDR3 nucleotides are TGTGCCAGCAGCCAAGGCAACGGAGGCAATTCACCCCTCCACTTT. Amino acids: CASSQGNGGNSPLHF.

The CDR3 here is CASSPGLAGGQETQYF. The CDR3, as DNA: TGCGCCAGCAGCCCTGGACTAGCGGGGGGCCAAGAGACCCAGTACTTC. V is TRBV4-1 and J is TRBJ2-5, with 14 bases fitting TRBD2. CDR3 size: 16 residues. The germline CDR1 and CDR2 sequences are MGHRA and YSYEKL. J was trimmed by 1 base and V by 4 bases; bases with no gene match: 2.

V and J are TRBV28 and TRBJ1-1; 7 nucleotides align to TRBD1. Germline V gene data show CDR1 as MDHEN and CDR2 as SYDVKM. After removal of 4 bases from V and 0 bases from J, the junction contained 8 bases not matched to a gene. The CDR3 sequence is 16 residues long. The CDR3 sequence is CASSSALTGLNTEAFF. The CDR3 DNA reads TGTGCCAGCAGTTCCGCGCTGACAGGGCTGAACACTGAAGCTTTCTTT.

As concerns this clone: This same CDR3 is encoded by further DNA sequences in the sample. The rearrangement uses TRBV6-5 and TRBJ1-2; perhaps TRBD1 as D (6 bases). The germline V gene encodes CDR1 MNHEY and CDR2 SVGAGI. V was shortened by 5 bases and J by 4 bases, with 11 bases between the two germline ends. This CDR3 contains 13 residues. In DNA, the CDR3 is TGTGCCAGCAGTCGGGACACGAGCTATGGCTACACCTTC. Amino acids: CASSRDTSYGYTF.

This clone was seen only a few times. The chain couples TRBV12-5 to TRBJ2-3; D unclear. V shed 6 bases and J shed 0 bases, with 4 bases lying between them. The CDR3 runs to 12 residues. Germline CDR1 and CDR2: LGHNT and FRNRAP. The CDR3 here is CASGTSTDTQYF. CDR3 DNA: TGTGCTAGTGGCACAAGCACAGATACGCAGTATTTT.

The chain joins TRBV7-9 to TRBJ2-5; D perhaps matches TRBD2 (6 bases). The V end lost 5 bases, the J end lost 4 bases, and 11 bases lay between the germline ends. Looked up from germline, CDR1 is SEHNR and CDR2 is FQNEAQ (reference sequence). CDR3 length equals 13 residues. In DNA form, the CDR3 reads TGTGCCAGCAGCCTGGAGGGTGGAGAGACCCAGTACTTC. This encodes CASSLEGGETQYF.

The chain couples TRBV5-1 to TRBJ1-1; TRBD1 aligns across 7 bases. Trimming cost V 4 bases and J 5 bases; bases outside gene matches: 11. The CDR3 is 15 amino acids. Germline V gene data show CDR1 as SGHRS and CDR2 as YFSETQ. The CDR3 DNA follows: TGCGCCAGCAGCCCAAGCCCCGACAGGGAGACTGAAGCTTTCTTT. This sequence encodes CASSPSPDRETEAFF. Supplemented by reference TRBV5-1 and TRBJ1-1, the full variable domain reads KAGVTQTPRYLIKTRGQQVTLSCSPISGHRSVSWYQQTPGQGLQFLFEYFSETQRNKGNFPGRFSGRQFSNSRSEMNVSTLELGDSALYLCASSPSPDRETEAFFGQGTRLTVV.

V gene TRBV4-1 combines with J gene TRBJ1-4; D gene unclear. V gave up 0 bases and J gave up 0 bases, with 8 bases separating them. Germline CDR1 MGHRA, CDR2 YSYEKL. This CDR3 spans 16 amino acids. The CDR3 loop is CASSQDLFATNEKLFF. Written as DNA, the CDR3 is TGCGCCAGCAGCCAAGACTTGTTTGCAACTAATGAAAAACTGTTTTTT.

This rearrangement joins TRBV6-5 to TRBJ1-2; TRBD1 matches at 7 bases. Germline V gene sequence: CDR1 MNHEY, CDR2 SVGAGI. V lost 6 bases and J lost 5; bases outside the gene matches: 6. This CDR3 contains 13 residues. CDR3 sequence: CASRRQGPYGYTF. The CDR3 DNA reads TGTGCCAGCAGACGACAGGGACCGTATGGCTACACCTTC.

The CDR3: CASSFGDYNYGYTF. DNA of the CDR3: TGCGCCAGCAGCTTTGGGGACTATAACTATGGCTACACCTTC. J is TRBJ1-2 and V is TRBV5-1; maybe TRBD1 (5 bases). There are 14 residues in the CDR3. The V end was cut by 2 bases, the J end by 1 base, with 9 bases between. Germline CDR1 SGHRS, CDR2 YFSETQ. Full variable domain (outside the CDR3, taken from reference TRBV5-1 and TRBJ1-2): KAGVTQTPRYLIKTRGQQVTLSCSPISGHRSVSWYQQTPGQGLQFLFEYFSETQRNKGNFPGRFSGRQFSNSRSEMNVSTLELGDSALYLCASSFGDYNYGYTFGSGTRLTVV.

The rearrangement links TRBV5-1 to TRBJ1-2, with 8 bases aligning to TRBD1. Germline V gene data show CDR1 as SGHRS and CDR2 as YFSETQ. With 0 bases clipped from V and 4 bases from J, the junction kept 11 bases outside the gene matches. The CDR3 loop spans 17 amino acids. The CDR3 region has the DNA TGCGCCAGCAGCTTGGGGAGACAGGGGTCTTCCACCTATGGCTACACCTTC. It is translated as CASSLGRQGSSTYGYTF.

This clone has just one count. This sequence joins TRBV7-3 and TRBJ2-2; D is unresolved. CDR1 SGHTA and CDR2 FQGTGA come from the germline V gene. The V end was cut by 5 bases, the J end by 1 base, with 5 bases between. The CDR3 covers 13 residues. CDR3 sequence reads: CASSPQNTGELFF. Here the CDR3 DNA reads TGTGCCAGCAGCCCACAGAACACCGGGGAGCTGTTTTTT.

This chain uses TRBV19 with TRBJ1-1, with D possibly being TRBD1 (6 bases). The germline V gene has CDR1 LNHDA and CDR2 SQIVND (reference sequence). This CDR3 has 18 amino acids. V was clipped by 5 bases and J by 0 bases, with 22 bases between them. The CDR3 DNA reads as TGTGCCAGTAGTGAACCCCGGGCAGGGGCCCGCCTGAACACTGAAGCTTTCTTT. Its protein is CASSEPRAGARLNTEAFF.

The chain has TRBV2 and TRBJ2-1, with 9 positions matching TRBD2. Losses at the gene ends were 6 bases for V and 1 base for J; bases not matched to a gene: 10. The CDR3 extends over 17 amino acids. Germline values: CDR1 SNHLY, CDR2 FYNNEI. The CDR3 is CASSPRQAGGSYNEQFF. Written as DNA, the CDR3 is TGTGCCAGCAGCCCCAGGCAAGCGGGGGGATCCTACAATGAGCAGTTCTTC.

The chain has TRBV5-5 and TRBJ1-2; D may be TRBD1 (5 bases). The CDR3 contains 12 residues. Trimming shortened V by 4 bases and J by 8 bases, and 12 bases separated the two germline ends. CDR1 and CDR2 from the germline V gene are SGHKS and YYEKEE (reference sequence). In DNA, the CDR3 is TGTGCCAGCAGCCCCAGGGTAGACGGCTACACCTTC. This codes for CASSPRVDGYTF.

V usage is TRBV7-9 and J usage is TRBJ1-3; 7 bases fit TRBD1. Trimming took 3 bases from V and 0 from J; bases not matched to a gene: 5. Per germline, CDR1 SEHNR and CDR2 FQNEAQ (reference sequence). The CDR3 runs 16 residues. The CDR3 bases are TGTGCCAGCAGCTTGACAGGGACTAGCTCTGGAAACACCATATATTTT. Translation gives CASSLTGTSSGNTIYF. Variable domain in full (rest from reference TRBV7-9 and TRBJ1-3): DTGVSQNPRHKITKRGQNVTFRCDPISEHNRLYWYRQTLGQGPEFLTYFQNEAQLEKSRLLSDRFSAERPKGSFSTLEIQRTEQGDSAMYLCASSLTGTSSGNTIYFGEGSWLTVV.

CDR3 residues: CASSFSGMNTEAFF. CDR3 nucleotides: TGTGCCAGCAGCTTTTCAGGGATGAACACTGAAGCTTTCTTT. The chain joins TRBV7-8 to TRBJ1-1; maybe TRBD1 (5 bases). Germline V gene data show CDR1 as SGHVS and CDR2 as FQNEAQ. The CDR3 is 14 residues long. Deletions cut 3 bases from V and 0 bases from J, with 8 bases between.

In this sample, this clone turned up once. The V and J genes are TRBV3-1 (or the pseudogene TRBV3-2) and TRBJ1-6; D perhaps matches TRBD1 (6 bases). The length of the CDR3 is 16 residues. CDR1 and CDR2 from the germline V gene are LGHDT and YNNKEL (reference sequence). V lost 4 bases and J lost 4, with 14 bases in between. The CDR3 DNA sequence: TGTGCCAGCAGCCTTATGGGGGCCCAATATAATTCACCCCTCCACTTT. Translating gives CASSLMGAQYNSPLHF.

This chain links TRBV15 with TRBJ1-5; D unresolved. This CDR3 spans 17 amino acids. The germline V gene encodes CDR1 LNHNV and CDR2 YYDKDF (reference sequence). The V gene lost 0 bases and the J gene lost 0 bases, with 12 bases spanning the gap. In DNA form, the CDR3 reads TGTGCCACCAGCAGAGATAGACTCCTATTTAGCAATCAGCCCCAGCATTTT. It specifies CATSRDRLLFSNQPQHF.

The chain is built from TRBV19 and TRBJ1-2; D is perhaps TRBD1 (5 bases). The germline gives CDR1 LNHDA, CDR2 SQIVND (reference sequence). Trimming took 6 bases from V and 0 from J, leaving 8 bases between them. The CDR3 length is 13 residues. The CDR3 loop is CASRETANYGYTF. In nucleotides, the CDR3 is TGTGCCAGTAGGGAGACAGCTAACTATGGCTACACCTTC.

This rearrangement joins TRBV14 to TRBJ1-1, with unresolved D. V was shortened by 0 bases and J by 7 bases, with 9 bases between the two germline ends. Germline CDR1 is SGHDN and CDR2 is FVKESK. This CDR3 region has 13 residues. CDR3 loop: CASSQDLPSEAFF. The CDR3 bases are TGTGCCAGCAGCCAAGATCTTCCCAGTGAAGCTTTCTTT.

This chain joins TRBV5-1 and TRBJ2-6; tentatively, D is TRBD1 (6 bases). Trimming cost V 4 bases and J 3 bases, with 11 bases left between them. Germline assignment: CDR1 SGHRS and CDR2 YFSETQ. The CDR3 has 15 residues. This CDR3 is CASSLQGYGANVLTF. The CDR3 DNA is TGCGCCAGCAGCCTGCAGGGGTATGGGGCCAACGTCCTGACTTTC.

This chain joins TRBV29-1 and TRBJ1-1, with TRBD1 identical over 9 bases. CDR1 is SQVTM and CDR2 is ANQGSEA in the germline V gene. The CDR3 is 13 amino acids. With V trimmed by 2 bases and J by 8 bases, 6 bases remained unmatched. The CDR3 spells CSVETGDRVEAFF. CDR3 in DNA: TGCAGCGTTGAAACGGGGGACAGGGTAGAAGCTTTCTTT.